This TCR beta chain was obtained from a study of blood T cell repertoires in COVID-19 (dated by TCRdb to about 2020). Context from the whole study: The collaborator samples originated in the United States, Italy and Spain and spanned the acute and convalescent phases of COVID-19. The material from the prospective study consisted of cDNA or gDNA derived from T cells, B-cell-depleted T cells, or PBMCs. Deeply sampled blood TCRbeta repertoires from subjects exposed to, actively infected with, or recovered from COVID-19 were included in the dataset. The repertoires were released in a freely available public database meant as a resource for research on the immune response to SARS-CoV-2. Samples were obtained from the ongoing ImmuneRACE study (first 160 participants) and from 1,200 or so subjects provided by 6 global collaborators. The sample metadata nearly always contained a de-identified subject ID, COVID-19 status, age in years and sex. HLA class I and class II types, where available, came from metadata supplied by the sample provider rather than from assay-based typing.

The immunoSEQ Assay, a bias-controlled multiplex PCR, was used to amplify TCRbeta CDR3 regions from genomic DNA. In the source study's methods: The number of nucleated cells in each sample was estimated from the amplification of reference gene primers within the assay. Sequence reads were collapsed and filtered to measure the absolute abundance of every unique TCRbeta CDR3 rearrangement. For each sample, productive Simpson clonality was calculated as the square root of Simpson's diversity index across productive rearrangements. Sourced from immuneACCESS, this table was stored by TCRdb with only in-frame sequences that have V and J called. A share of the clones is absent; for the studies checked, an unresolved V gene accounts for under half, and the remainder has no known explanation. That table gives V, J and clone size, and the DNA gave D and trimming. This sample holds under 300,000 clones; 80% to 90% were observed only once. The ten largest clones capture 6.2% of the sample.

Collaborating institutions collected whole blood in K2EDTA tubes following their own protocols. For TCRbeta analysis, collaborators shipped samples in one of three forms: frozen whole blood, isolated PBMCs, or DNA extracted from either of those sample types. This clone was seen a few times. The specificity of this receptor is unknown. No clone much larger than this one lies a single base away; base qualities are absent. Trimming accounts for 3 bases at V and 8 bases at J, while the number of junction bases matched to no gene is 5. The germline V gene specifies SGHAT as CDR1 and FQNNGV as CDR2. Its CDR3 holds 14 amino acids, cysteine through phenylalanine. CDR3 DNA is the only sequence kept; it has 42 bases, read in frame from the first base. Results the study describes overall, beyond this receptor: The quantity of clinical and demographic metadata differed by source and by participant and was supplied without curation.

The sequence links TRBV11-2 to TRBJ1-4, with 8 bases matching TRBD1. The TCR sequence derives from a man aged 55 to 70 with acute or convalescent COVID-19. The sequenced material came from peripheral blood. The DNA reads TGTGCCAGCAGCTTGGACAGGGTAAACGAAAAACTGTTTTTT. The resulting protein is CASSLDRVNEKLFF.